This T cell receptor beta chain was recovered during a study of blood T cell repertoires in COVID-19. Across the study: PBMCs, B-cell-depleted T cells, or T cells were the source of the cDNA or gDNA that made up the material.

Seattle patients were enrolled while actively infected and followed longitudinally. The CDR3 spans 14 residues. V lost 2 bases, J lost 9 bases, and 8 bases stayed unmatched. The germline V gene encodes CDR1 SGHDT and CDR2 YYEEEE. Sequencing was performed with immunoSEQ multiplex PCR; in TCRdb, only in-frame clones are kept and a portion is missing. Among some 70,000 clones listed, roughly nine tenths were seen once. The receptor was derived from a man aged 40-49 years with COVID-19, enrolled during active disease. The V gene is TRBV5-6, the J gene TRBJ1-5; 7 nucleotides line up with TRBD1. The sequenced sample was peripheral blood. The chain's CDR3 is CASSLGQAGMPQHF. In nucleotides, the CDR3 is TGTGCCAGCAGCTTAGGACAGGCGGGTATGCCCCAGCATTTT.